The rows below give T cell receptor beta chains drawn from one sample of a study of shared clonotypes between healthy human individuals. Assay: immunoSEQ multiplex PCR; the TCRdb copy retains only in-frame clones and omits some. The repertoire has some 2,500,000 clones, approximately 94% of them found once; the top ten carry 0.36%. The sequenced sample consisted of naive CD4+ T cells from PBMCs. The receptor source for this set is a man younger than 35 in good health. Some clones in this sample may be carry-over from other donors' samples. Each CDR3 is given with its conserved first and last residue. A D gene is named only where the DNA matches it firmly. A row's size may be missing; if present it is once, few, many or a size class.

NA	TRBV7-9	few	TRBJ1-5	CASSPRGEGNQPQHF	TGTGCCAGCAGCCCGAGGGGGGAGGGCAATCAGCCCCAGCATTTT
TRBD1	TRBV19	NA	TRBJ2-5	CASSYRGETQYF	TGTGCCAGTAGTTACAGGGGAGAGACCCAGTACTTC
TRBD2	TRBV7-8	NA	TRBJ2-7	CASVVAGESEQYF	TGTGCCAGCGTGGTAGCGGGAGAATCCGAGCAGTACTTC
TRBD2	TRBV4-3	NA	TRBJ2-7	CASSQALGLFHEQYF	TGCGCCAGCAGCCAAGCCTTGGGACTATTCCACGAGCAGTACTTC
NA	TRBV7-3	once	TRBJ2-1	CASSLTRDTQFF	TGTGCCAGCAGCTTAACTCGGGACACTCAGTTCTTC
NA	TRBV28	NA	TRBJ1-2	CASKSLLYGYTF	TGTGCCAGCAAGTCGCTCCTCTATGGCTACACCTTC
TRBD1	TRBV6-6	once	TRBJ1-5	CASSDRTGRGQPQHF	TGTGCCAGCAGCGACCGGACAGGTCGGGGTCAGCCCCAGCATTTT
TRBD1	TRBV5-1	NA	TRBJ1-3	CASSRTGQGSGNTIYF	TGCGCCAGCAGCCGAACGGGACAGGGAAGTGGAAACACCATATATTTT
NA	TRBV5-1	NA	TRBJ2-3	CASSLAVITDTQYF	TGCGCCAGCAGCTTGGCCGTGATCACAGATACGCAGTATTTT
NA	TRBV5-1	few	TRBJ1-1	CASRPDWGAYTEAFF	TGCGCCAGCAGGCCCGACTGGGGGGCGTACACTGAAGCTTTCTTT
NA	TRBV9	NA	TRBJ2-3	CASSLGGPSTDTQYF	TGTGCCAGCAGCTTGGGTGGTCCTAGCACAGATACGCAGTATTTT
NA	TRBV21-1	NA	TRBJ2-1	CASSKRREAGSYEQFF	TGTGCCAGCAGCAAACGTAGGGAGGCCGGTAGTTATGAGCAGTTCTTC
NA	TRBV6-5	NA	TRBJ1-2	CASSPPGTAGLTF	TGTGCCAGCAGTCCCCCGGGAACAGCCGGCCTCACCTTC
NA	TRBV5-1	NA	TRBJ2-1	CASSLGSSYNEQFF	TGCGCCAGCAGCCTGGGGAGCTCCTACAATGAGCAGTTCTTC
NA	TRBV21-1	NA	TRBJ1-1	CASSIGDRGPPMNTEAFF	TGTGCCAGCAGCATAGGGGACAGGGGGCCGCCTATGAACACTGAAGCTTTCTTT
TRBD2	TRBV7-3	once	TRBJ2-7	CASSLRSTSGKAEQYF	TGTGCCAGCAGCTTAAGGTCCACTAGCGGGAAGGCCGAGCAGTACTTC